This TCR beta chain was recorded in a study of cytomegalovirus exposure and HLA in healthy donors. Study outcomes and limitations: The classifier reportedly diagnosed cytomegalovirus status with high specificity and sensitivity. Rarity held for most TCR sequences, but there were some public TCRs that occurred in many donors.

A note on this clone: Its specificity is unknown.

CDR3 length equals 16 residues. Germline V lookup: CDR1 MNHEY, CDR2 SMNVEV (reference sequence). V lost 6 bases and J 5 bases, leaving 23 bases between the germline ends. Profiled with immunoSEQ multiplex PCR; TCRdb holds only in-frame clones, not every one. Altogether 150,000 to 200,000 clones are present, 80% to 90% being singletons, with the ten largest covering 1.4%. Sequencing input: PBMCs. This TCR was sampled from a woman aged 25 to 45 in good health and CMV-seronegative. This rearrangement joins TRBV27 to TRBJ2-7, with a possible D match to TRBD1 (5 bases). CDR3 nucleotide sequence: TGTGCCAGCAGCGACATCCAAGCAGGGTTTTTCCACGAGCAGTACTTC. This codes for CASSDIQAGFFHEQYF.